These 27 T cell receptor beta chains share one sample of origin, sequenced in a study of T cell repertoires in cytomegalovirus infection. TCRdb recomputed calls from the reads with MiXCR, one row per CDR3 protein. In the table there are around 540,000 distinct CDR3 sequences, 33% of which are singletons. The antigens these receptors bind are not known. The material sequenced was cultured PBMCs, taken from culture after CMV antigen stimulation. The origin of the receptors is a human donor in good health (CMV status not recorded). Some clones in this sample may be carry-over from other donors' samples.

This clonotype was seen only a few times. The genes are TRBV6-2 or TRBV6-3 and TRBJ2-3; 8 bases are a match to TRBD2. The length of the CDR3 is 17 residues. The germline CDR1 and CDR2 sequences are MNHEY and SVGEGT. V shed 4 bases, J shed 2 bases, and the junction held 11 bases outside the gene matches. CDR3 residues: CASSSAGLVYSTDTQYF. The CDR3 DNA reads TGTGCCAGCAGTTCGGCGGGACTAGTTTACTCCACAGATACGCAGTATTTT.

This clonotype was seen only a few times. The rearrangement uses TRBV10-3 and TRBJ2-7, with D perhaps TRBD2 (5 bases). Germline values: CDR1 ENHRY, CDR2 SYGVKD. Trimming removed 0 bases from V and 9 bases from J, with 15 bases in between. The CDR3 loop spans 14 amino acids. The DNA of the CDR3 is TGTGCCATCAGTGAGTCGAACTACCCGGAGGCGCAGTACGTC. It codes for CAISESNYPEAQYV.

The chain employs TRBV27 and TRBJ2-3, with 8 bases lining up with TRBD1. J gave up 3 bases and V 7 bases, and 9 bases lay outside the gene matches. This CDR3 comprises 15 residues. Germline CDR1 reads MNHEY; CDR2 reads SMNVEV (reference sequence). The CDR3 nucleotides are TGTGCCAGCATTTCAGGGGGCCCGGGGACAGATACGCAGTATTTT. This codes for CASISGGPGTDTQYF.

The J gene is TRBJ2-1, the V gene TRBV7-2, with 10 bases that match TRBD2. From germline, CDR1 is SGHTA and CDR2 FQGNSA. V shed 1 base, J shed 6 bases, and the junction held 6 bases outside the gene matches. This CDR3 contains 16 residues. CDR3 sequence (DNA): TGTGCCAGCAGCTTAGGAGGTAGCGGGAGGTCCAATGAGCAGTTCTTC. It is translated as CASSLGGSGRSNEQFF.

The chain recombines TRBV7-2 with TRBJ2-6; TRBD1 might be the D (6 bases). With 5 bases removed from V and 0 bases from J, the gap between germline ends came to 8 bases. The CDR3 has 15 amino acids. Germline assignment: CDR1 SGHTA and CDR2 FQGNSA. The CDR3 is CASSVQGSGANVLTF. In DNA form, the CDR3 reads TGTGCCAGCAGCGTACAGGGCTCTGGGGCCAACGTCCTGACTTTC.

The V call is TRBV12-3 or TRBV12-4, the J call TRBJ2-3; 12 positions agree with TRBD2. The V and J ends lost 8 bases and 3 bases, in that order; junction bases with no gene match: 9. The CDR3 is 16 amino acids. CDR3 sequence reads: CASEPTTSGRTDTQYF. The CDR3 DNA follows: TGTGCCAGCGAACCCACGACTAGCGGGAGAACAGATACGCAGTATTTT.

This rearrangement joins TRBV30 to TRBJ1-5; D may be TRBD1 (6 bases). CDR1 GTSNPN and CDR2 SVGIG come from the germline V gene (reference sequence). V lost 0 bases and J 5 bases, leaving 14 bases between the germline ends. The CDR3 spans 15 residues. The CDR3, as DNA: TGTGCCTGGAGTGTGGGGGCATCGGGCGATCAGCCCCAGCATTTT. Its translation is CAWSVGASGDQPQHF.

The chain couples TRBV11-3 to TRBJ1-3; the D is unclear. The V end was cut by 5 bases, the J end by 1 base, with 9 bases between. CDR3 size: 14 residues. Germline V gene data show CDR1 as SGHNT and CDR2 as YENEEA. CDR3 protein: CASSVAGSGNTIYF. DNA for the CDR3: TGTGCCAGCAGCGTCGCAGGATCTGGAAACACCATATATTTT.

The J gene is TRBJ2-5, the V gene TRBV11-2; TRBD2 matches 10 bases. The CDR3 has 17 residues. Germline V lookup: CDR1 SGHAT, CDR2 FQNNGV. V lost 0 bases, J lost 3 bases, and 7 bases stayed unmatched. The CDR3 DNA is TGTGCCAGCAGCTTAGATCGGAGGACTAGCGGAAAAGAGACCCAGTACTTC. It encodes CASSLDRRTSGKETQYF. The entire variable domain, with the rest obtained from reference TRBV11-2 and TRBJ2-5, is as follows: EAGVAQSPRYKIIEKRQSVAFWCNPISGHATLYWYQQILGQGPKLLIQFQNNGVVDDSQLPKDRFSAERLKGVDSTLKIQPAKLEDSAVYLCASSLDRRTSGKETQYFGPGTRLLVL.

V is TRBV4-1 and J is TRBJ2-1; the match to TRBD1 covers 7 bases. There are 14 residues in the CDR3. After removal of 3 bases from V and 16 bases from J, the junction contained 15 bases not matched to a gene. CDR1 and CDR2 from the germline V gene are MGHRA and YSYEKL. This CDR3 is CASSHTRDSGLVFF. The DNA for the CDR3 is TGCGCCAGCAGCCACACCAGGGACAGTGGGTTGGTATTCTTC.

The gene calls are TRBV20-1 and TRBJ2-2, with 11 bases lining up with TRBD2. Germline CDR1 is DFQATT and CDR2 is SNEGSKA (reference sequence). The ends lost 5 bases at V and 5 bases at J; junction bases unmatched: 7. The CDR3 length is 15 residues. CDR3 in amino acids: CSASLAGGRTGELFF. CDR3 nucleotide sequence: TGCAGTGCTTCTCTAGCGGGAGGTCGAACCGGGGAGCTGTTTTTT.

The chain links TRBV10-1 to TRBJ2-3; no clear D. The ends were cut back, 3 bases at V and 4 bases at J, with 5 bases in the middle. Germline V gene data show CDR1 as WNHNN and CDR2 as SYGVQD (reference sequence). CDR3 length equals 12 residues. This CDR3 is CASSEGSDTQYF. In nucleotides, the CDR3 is TGCGCCAGCAGTGAAGGTTCAGATACGCAGTATTTT.

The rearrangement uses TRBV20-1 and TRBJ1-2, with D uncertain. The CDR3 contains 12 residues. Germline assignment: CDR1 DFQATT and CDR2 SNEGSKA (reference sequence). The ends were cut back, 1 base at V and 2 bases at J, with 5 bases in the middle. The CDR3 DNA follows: TGCAGTGCTAGAGCCCCAAACTATGGCTACACCTTC. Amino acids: CSARAPNYGYTF.

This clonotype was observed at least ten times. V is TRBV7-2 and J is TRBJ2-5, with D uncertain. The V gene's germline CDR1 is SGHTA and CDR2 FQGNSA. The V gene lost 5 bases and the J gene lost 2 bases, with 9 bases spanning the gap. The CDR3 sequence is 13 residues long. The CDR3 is CASSQGSQETQYF. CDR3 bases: TGTGCCAGCAGCCAAGGGTCGCAAGAGACCCAGTACTTC.

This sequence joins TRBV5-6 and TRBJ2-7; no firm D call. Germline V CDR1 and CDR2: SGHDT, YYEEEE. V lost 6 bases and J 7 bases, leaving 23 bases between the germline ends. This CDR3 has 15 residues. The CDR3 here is CASTLRFFGSGEQYV. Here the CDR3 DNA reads TGTGCCAGCACCCTCAGGTTCTTTGGGTCCGGTGAGCAGTACGTC.

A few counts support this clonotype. The CDR3 spells CASSLGQSEAFF. The CDR3 coding sequence is TGTGCCAGCAGTCTGGGACAATCTGAAGCTTTCTTT. The chain links TRBV28 to TRBJ1-1; D may be TRBD1 (6 bases). Germline CDR1 MDHEN, CDR2 SYDVKM. There are 12 residues in the CDR3. Trimming removed 5 bases at V and 6 bases at J, with 10 bases between. The full variable domain, in which reference TRBV28 and TRBJ1-1 provide the parts outside the CDR3, is DVKVTQSSRYLVKRTGEKVFLECVQDMDHENMFWYRQDPGLGLRLIYFSYDVKMKEKGDIPEGYSVSREKKERFSLILESASTNQTSMYLCASSLGQSEAFFGQGTRLTVV.

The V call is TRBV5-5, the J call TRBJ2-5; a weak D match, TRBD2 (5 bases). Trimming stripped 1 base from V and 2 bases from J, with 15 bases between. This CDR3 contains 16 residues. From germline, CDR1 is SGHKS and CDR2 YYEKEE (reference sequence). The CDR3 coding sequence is TGTGCCAGCAGCTTGAGTCTCGGGGTCTTACAAGAGACCCAGTACTTC. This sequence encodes CASSLSLGVLQETQYF.

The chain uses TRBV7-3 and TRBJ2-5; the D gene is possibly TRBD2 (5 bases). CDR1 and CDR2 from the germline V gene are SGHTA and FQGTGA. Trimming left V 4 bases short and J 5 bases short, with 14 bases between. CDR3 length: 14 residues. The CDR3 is CASSSGVMGETQYF. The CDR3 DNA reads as TGTGCCAGCAGCTCCGGGGTGATGGGGGAGACCCAGTACTTC.

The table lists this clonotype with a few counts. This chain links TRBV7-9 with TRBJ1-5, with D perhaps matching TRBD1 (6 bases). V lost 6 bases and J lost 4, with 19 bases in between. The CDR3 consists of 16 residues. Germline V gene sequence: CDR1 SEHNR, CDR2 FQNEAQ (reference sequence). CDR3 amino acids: CASRQSTGNGNQPQHF. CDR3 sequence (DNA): TGTGCCAGCAGACAATCAACAGGGAATGGTAATCAGCCCCAGCATTTT.

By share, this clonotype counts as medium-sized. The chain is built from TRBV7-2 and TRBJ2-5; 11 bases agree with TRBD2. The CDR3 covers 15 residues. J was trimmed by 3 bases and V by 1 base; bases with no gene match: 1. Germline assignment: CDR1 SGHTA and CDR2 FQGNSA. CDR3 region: CASSLETSGKETQYF. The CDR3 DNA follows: TGTGCCAGCAGCTTAGAGACTAGCGGGAAAGAGACCCAGTACTTC.

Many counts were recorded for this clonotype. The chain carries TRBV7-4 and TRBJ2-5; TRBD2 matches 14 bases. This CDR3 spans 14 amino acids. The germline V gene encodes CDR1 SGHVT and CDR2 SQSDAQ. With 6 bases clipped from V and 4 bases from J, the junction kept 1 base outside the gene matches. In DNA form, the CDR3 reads TGTGCCAGCAGTGGGACTAGCGGGAGAGAGACCCAGTACTTC. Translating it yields CASSGTSGRETQYF.

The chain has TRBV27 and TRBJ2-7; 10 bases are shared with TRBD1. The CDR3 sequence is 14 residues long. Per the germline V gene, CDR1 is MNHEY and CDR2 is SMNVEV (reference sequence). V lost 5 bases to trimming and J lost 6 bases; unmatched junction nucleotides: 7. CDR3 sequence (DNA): TGTGCCAGCAGTCCCCCGGGACAGGGGTTCGAGCAGTACTTC. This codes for CASSPPGQGFEQYF.

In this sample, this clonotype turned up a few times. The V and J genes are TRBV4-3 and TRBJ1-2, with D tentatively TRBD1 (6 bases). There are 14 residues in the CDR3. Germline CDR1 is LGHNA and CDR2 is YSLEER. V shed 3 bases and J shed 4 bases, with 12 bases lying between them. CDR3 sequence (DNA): TGCGCCAGCAGCCACTTAACAGGGAGCTATGGCTACACCTTC. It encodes CASSHLTGSYGYTF.

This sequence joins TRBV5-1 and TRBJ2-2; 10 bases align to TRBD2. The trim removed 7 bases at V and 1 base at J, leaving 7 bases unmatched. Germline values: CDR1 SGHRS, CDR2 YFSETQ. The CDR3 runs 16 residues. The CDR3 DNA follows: TGCGCCAGCGCCCCAAGGACTAGCGGGAACACCGGGGAGCTGTTTTTT. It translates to CASAPRTSGNTGELFF.

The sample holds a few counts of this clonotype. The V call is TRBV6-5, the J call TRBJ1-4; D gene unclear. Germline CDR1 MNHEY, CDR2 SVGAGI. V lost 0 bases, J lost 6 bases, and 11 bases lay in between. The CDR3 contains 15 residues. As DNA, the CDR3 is TGTGCCAGCAGTTACTCCCGCGGAGGAGATGAAAAACTGTTTTTT. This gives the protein CASSYSRGGDEKLFF.

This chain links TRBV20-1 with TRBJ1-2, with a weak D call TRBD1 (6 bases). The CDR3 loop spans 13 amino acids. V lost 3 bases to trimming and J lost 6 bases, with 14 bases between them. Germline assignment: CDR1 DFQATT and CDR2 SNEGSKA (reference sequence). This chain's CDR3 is CSASGGGPDGYTF. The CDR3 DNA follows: TGCAGTGCTAGCGGCGGGGGCCCCGATGGCTACACCTTC.

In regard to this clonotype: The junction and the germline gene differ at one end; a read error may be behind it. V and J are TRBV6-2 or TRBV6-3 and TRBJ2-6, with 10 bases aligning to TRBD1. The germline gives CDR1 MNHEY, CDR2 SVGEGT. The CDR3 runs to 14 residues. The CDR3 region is CASSYGQGDNVLTF. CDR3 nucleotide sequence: TGTGCCAGCAGTTACGGACAGGGGGACAACGTCCTGACTTTC.